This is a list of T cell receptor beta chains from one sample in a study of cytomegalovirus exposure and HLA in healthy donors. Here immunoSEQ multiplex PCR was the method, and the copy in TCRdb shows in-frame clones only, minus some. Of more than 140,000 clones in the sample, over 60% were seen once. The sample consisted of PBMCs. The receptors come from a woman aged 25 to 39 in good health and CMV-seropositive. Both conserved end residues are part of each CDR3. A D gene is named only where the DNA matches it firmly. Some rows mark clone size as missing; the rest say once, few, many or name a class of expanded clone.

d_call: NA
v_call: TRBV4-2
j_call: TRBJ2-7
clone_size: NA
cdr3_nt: TGTGCCAGCAGCCAAGATCTAGGCAGCTACGAGCAGTACTTC
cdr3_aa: CASSQDLGSYEQYF

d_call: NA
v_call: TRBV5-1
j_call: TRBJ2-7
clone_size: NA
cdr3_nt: TGCGCCAGCAGCTTTAATGTAGACGAGCAGTACTTC
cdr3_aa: CASSFNVDEQYF

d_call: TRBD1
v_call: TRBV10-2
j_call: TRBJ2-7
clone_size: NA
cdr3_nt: TGCGCCAGCAGTCCACTCAGGGGGCTCTACGAGCAGTACTTC
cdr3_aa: CASSPLRGLYEQYF

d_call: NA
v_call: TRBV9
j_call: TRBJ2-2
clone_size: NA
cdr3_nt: TGTGCCAGCAGCGTAACAGGGACGATAACCGGGGAGCTGTTTTTT
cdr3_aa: CASSVTGTITGELFF

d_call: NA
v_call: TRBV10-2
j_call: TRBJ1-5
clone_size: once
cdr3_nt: TGCGCCAGCAGTGAACGTGGCAGATCCACGGTGGGGGGGGGTCAGCCCCAGCATTTT
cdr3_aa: CASSERGRSTVGGGQPQHF

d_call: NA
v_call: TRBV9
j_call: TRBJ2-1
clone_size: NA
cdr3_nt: TGTGCCAGCAGCTCCACCCGAGGGAGGGGGGGCCTTCGTGTAGATGAGCAGTTCTTC
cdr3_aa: CASSSTRGRGGLRVDEQFF

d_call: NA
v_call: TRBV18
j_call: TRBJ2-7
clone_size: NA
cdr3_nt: TGTGCCAGCTCTTCGGGGGAGAACTACGAGCAGTACTTC
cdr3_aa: CASSSGENYEQYF

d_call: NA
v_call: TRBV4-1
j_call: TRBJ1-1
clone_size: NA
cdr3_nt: TGCGCCAGCAGCCGACCCTCCGGCGACAGTATGAACACTGAAGCTTTCTTT
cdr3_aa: CASSRPSGDSMNTEAFF

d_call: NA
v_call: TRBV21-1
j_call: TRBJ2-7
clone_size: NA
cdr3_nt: TGTGCCAGCAGCAAAACCGACAGGGGACATCAATTATCTAGCGAGCAGTACTTC
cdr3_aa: CASSKTDRGHQLSSEQYF

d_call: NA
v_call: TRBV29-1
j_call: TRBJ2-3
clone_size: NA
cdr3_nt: TGCAGCGTTGAAGCGGGAGGCACAGATACGCAGTATTTT
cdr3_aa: CSVEAGGTDTQYF

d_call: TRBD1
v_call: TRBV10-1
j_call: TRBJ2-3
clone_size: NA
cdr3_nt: TGCGCCAGCAGGGCAGGGGGCCGTACAGATACGCAGTATTTT
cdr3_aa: CASRAGGRTDTQYF

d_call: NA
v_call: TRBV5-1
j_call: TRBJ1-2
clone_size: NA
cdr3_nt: TGCGCCAGCAGCTTGTTGATTCCGGGATCCTATGGCTACACCTTC
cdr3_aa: CASSLLIPGSYGYTF

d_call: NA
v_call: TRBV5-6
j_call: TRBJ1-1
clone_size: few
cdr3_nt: TGTGCCAGCAGCTTGGGACAGGCGAACACTGAAGCTTTCTTT
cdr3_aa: CASSLGQANTEAFF

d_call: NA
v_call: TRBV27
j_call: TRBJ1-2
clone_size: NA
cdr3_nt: TGTGCCAGCAGTCCCCAGGCTTCTGCAAACTATGGCTACACCTTC
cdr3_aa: CASSPQASANYGYTF

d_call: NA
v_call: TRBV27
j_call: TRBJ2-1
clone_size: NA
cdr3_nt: TGTGCCAGCAGTCAGGTACTTCTCCCAGGGAATGAGCAGTTCTTC
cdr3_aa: CASSQVLLPGNEQFF

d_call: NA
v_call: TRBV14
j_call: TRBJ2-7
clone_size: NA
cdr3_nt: TGTGCCAGCAGCCAAGGTAACGGGAGCTCCTACGAGCAGTACTTC
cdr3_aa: CASSQGNGSSYEQYF

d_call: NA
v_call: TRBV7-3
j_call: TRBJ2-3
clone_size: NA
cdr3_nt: TGTGCCAGCAGCTTAACGTCGAGCACAGATACGCAGTATTTT
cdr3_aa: CASSLTSSTDTQYF

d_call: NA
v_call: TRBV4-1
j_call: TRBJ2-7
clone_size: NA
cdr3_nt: TGCGCCAGCAGCCAAGGGATTCTAGCAGTTTACGAGCAGTACTTC
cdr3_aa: CASSQGILAVYEQYF

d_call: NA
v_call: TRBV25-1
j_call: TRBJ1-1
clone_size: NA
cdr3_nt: TGTGCCAGCACCAGGGGCTGGGGAAGAAAATCTAACACTGAAGCTTTCTTT
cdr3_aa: CASTRGWGRKSNTEAFF

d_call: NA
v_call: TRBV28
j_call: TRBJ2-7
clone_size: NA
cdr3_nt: TGTGCCAGCACCCCCTCCTCTTCCTACGAGCAGTACTTC
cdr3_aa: CASTPSSSYEQYF

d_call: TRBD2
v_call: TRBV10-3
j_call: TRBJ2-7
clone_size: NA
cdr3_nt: TGTGCCATCAGTGGTGATAGCGGGAGGGAGAGCTCCTACGAGCAGTACTTC
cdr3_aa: CAISGDSGRESSYEQYF

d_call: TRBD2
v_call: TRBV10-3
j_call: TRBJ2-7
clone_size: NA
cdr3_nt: TGTGCCATCAGGGGACTAGCGGAGAACTCCTACGAGCAGTACTTC
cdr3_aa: CAIRGLAENSYEQYF

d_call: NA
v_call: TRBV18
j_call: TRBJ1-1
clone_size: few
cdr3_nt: TGTGCCAGCTCACCGGGAGTGAACACTGAAGCTTTCTTT
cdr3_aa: CASSPGVNTEAFF

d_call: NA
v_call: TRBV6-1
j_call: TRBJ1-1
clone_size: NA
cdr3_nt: TGTGCCAGCAGTGAGTGGGGAGGGGACACTGAAGCTTTCTTT
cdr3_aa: CASSEWGGDTEAFF